Each of the 16 T cell receptor beta chains below was sequenced from the same sample in a study of cytomegalovirus exposure and HLA in healthy donors. PCR amplification relied on 60 Vbeta primers (plus 13 Jbeta primers). This table comes from immunoSEQ multiplex PCR, and its TCRdb copy is limited to in-frame clones, with some not included. There are around 76,000 clones in the sample, with around 1.6% held by the top ten. Sequenced sample: PBMCs. These receptors were collected from a woman aged 55-69 years in good health and CMV-seronegative.

The chain combines TRBV19 with TRBJ1-5; the D gene is possibly TRBD1 (6 bases). This CDR3 has 17 amino acids. V lost 1 base, J lost 0 bases, and 13 bases lay in between. CDR1 is LNHDA and CDR2 is SQIVND in the germline V gene (reference sequence). This CDR3 is CASSIARGADSNQPQHF. CDR3 DNA: TGTGCCAGTAGTATAGCGCGGGGGGCTGATAGCAATCAGCCCCAGCATTTT.

CDR3 sequence reads: CASSQILGGPTYEQYF. The CDR3 DNA reads as TGTGCCAGCAGCCAAATTTTGGGGGGGCCTACCTACGAGCAGTACTTC. The chain is built from TRBV4-2 and TRBJ2-7, with D perhaps matching TRBD2 (7 bases). The CDR3 is 16 amino acids. Germline loops: CDR1 LGHNA, CDR2 YNFKEQ. Trimming stripped 2 bases from V and 2 bases from J, with 16 bases between.

The genes are TRBV28 and TRBJ1-5; D is possibly TRBD1 (6 bases). This CDR3 is built from 14 residues. Germline V gene sequence: CDR1 MDHEN, CDR2 SYDVKM. Trimming took off 2 bases at V and 3 bases at J, with 8 bases between the two ends. This CDR3 reads CASSLAGDNQPQHF. CDR3 bases: TGTGCCAGCAGTTTAGCAGGGGACAATCAGCCCCAGCATTTT.

As regards this clone: The junction does not match germline at one end; this may be a read error. The same CDR3 also results from other DNA sequences found in this sample. The chain couples TRBV11-3 to TRBJ2-1; a weak D match, TRBD1 (5 bases). This CDR3 has 14 residues. Germline CDR1 and CDR2: SGHNT and YENEEA. The CDR3 region is CASSPWGRSNEQFF. The CDR3 DNA reads TGTGCTAGCAGCCCTTGGGGCAGGAGCAATGAGCAGTTCTTC.

The gene calls are TRBV7-6 and TRBJ2-3, with 7 bases identical to TRBD2. In germline, CDR1 is SGHVS, CDR2 FNYEAQ. CDR3 length: 15 residues. The ends lost 6 bases at V and 3 bases at J; junction bases unmatched: 9. DNA of the CDR3: TGTGCCAGCAGGGGGGGGACTACCGAGACAGATACGCAGTATTTT. It yields the protein CASRGGTTETDTQYF.

The rearrangement links TRBV7-9 to TRBJ1-6; perhaps TRBD1 as D (6 bases). The length of the CDR3 is 14 residues. V was pared by 7 bases and J by 8 bases, with 15 bases between. Germline-derived CDR1 and CDR2 are SEHNR and FQNEAQ (reference sequence). The CDR3 region is CASTPRGGDSPLHF. The CDR3 coding sequence is TGTGCCAGCACCCCCCGTGGGGGCGATTCACCCCTCCACTTT.

J is TRBJ2-7 and V is TRBV19; a possible D gene is TRBD2 (5 bases). Germline CDR1 is LNHDA and CDR2 is SQIVND (reference sequence). This CDR3 has 15 residues. The ends were cut back, 3 bases at V and 3 bases at J, with 15 bases in the middle. The CDR3 coding sequence is TGTGCCAGTAGTATGGGGAGCCCGAGTATCTACGAGCAGTACTTC. Amino acid sequence: CASSMGSPSIYEQYF. Filled out from reference TRBV19 and TRBJ2-7, the complete variable domain reads DGGITQSPKYLFRKEGQNVTLSCEQNLNHDAMYWYRQDPGQGLRLIYYSQIVNDFQKGDIAEGYSVSREKKESFPLTVTSAQKNPTAFYLCASSMGSPSIYEQYFGPGTRLTVT.

This chain links TRBV27 with TRBJ1-1; D not resolved. V was trimmed by 2 bases and J by 0 bases, leaving 7 bases between them. The germline V gene encodes CDR1 MNHEY and CDR2 SMNVEV (reference sequence). The length of the CDR3 is 14 residues. The CDR3 nucleotides are TGTGCCAGCAGTTTACCCAGATTGAACACTGAAGCTTTCTTT. It yields the protein CASSLPRLNTEAFF.

The J gene is TRBJ2-2, the V gene TRBV16, with 9 bases that match TRBD1. The CDR3 is 14 amino acids. Germline V lookup: CDR1 KGHSY, CDR2 FQNENV. With 9 bases clipped from V and 3 bases from J, the junction kept 5 bases outside the gene matches. The CDR3 DNA follows: TGTGCCAGTACCGGGACAGGGTACACCGGGGAGCTGTTTTTT. Its translation is CASTGTGYTGELFF. Complete variable domain (other parts from reference TRBV16 and TRBJ2-2): GEEVAQTPKHLVRGEGQKAKLYCAPIKGHSYVFWYQQVLKNEFKFLISFQNENVFDETGMPKERFSAKCLPNSPCSLEIQATKLEDSAVYFCASTGTGYTGELFFGEGSRLTVL.

Written as DNA, the CDR3 is TGTGCCAGCAGCACGCCGACAGGGCGGAACACCGGGGAGCTGTTTTTT. It is translated as CASSTPTGRNTGELFF. The chain links TRBV5-4 to TRBJ2-2, with TRBD1 matching 7 bases. J gave up 1 base and V 4 bases, and 7 bases lay outside the gene matches. CDR1 is SGHNT and CDR2 is YYREEE in the germline V gene (reference sequence). The CDR3 has 16 residues.

This rearrangement joins TRBV11-2 to TRBJ1-1, with a tentative D call TRBD1 (5 bases). This CDR3 comprises 14 residues. The germline CDR1 and CDR2 sequences are SGHAT and FQNNGV. V was cut by 6 bases and J by 4 bases, with 15 bases left in between. The CDR3 nucleotides read TGTGCCAGCAGGGGGACTCTTTGGAGCACTGAAGCTTTCTTT. Amino acids: CASRGTLWSTEAFF.

This rearrangement joins TRBV7-9 to TRBJ2-3, with 10 bases matching TRBD2. The CDR3 is 15 residues long. The junction had 3 bases not matched to a gene; V was cut back by 2 bases and J by 4 bases. Germline V lookup: CDR1 SEHNR, CDR2 FQNEAQ (reference sequence). DNA of the CDR3: TGTGCCAGCAGCTTAAAGCTAGCGGGAGCAGATACGCAGTATTTT. Translation gives CASSLKLAGADTQYF.

The CDR3 loop is CASSSEETQYF. CDR3 DNA: TGTGCCAGCAGCAGCGAAGAGACCCAGTACTTC. The gene calls are TRBV2 and TRBJ2-5; D is ambiguous. Germline V lookup: CDR1 SNHLY, CDR2 FYNNEI. The CDR3 runs 11 residues. V dropped 6 bases and J dropped 3 bases, with 5 bases sitting between them. Complete variable domain (other parts from reference TRBV2 and TRBJ2-5): EPEVTQTPSHQVTQMGQEVILRCVPISNHLYFYWYRQILGQKVEFLVSFYNNEISEKSEIFDDQFSVERPDGSNFTLKIRSTKLEDSAMYFCASSSEETQYFGPGTRLLVL.

The CDR3 DNA sequence: TGTGCCAGCAGTTTATCGGTCGGACTAGCGGGCGACAATGAGCAGTTCTTC. It translates to CASSLSVGLAGDNEQFF. This chain connects TRBV27 to TRBJ2-1; 11 bases agree with TRBD2. The CDR3 is 17 amino acids. The germline CDR1 and CDR2 sequences are MNHEY and SMNVEV (reference sequence). With 0 bases clipped from V and 5 bases from J, the junction kept 6 bases outside the gene matches.

The chain has TRBV5-6 and TRBJ2-7, with 9 bases lining up with TRBD2. Germline trimming cut 3 bases from V and 4 bases from J; bases unmatched to any gene: 8. Germline loops: CDR1 SGHDT, CDR2 YYEEEE. CDR3 length equals 15 residues. CDR3 in DNA: TGTGCCAGCAGCTGGGTCGGCAGCGGGGGGTACGAGCAGTACTTC. Translating gives CASSWVGSGGYEQYF.

The J gene is TRBJ2-7, the V gene TRBV4-2; tentative D call: TRBD2 (5 bases). Trimming pared 1 base from V and 1 base from J, leaving 11 bases between. The CDR3 contains 15 residues. Germline-derived CDR1 and CDR2 are LGHNA and YNFKEQ. Written as DNA, the CDR3 is TGTGCCAGCAGCCAAGGGTCTAGCAGGTCCTACGAGCAGTACTTC. This translates into CASSQGSSRSYEQYF.